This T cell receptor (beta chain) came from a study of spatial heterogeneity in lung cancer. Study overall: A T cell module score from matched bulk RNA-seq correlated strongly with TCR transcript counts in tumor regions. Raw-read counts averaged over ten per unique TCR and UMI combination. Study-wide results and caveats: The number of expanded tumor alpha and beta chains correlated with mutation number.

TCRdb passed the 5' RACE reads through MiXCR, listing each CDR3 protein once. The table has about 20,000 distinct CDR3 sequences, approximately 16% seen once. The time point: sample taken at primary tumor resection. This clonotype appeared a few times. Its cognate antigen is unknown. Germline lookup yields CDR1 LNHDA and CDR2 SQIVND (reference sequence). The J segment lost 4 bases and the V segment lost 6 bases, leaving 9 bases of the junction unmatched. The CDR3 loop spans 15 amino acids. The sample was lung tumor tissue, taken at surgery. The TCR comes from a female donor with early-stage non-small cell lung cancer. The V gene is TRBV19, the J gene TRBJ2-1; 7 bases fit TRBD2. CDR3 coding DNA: TGTGCCAGTAGCGGGAGGCCAATCATTTACAATGAGCAGTTCTTC. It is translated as CASSGRPIIYNEQFF.